Listed below are T cell receptor beta chains from one sample, sequenced in a study of CD8+CD57+ T cells in acquired aplastic anemia. TCRdb reanalysed the reads using MiXCR and keeps one entry per CDR3 protein. The repertoire holds 100,000 to 130,000 distinct CDR3 sequences, with approximately 49% as singletons. The sequenced material came from sorted CD4+, CD8+, or CD8+CD57+ T cells (not recorded which) from PBMCs. The receptors were sampled from a human donor in good health, serving as a control. Both conserved end residues are part of each CDR3. D genes are given only for firm matches. Clone size appears in some rows only: once, few, many, or a class for an expanded clone.

v_call	j_call	clone_size	d_call	cdr3_nt	cdr3_aa
TRBV24-1	TRBJ1-2	-	-	TGTGCCACCAGTGCGGGAGGTGGCTACACCTTC	CATSAGGGYTF
TRBV12-3/TRBV12-4	TRBJ1-5	many	-	TGTGCCAGCAGTTTCTCGAATAGCAATCAGCCCCAGCATTTT	CASSFSNSNQPQHF
TRBV29-1	TRBJ2-7	-	TRBD1	TGCAGCGTTGCTGGGACAGGAGAGCTCTACGAGCAGTACTTC	CSVAGTGELYEQYF
TRBV20-1	TRBJ2-7	many	-	TGCAGTGCTAGCCCCACTGGGGGAATCTACGAGCAGTACTTC	CSASPTGGIYEQYF
TRBV4-1	TRBJ2-1	-	TRBD2	TGCGCCAGCAGCGTCCGGGACTACTACAATGAGCAGTTCTTC	CASSVRDYYNEQFF
TRBV24-1	TRBJ1-3	many	TRBD1	TGTGCCACCAGTGATGGGACAGCGAGCTCTGGAAACACCATATATTTT	CATSDGTASSGNTIYF
TRBV11-1	TRBJ2-2	many	TRBD1	TGTGCCAGCAAACCCACCGGGACAGGGAACACCGGGGAGCTGTTTTTT	CASKPTGTGNTGELFF
TRBV7-9	TRBJ2-1	many	TRBD1	TGTGCCAGCAGCTTACAGGGGGCGCGCAATGAGCAGTTCTTC	CASSLQGARNEQFF
TRBV15	TRBJ2-5	-	TRBD1	TGTGCCACCAGCAGAGGGGGCGGGACAGGGGAGACCCAGTACTTC	CATSRGGGTGETQYF
TRBV2	TRBJ2-5	-	TRBD2	TGTGCCAGCAGGGTAGCGGGGGGCGTCCAAGAGACCCAGTACTTC	CASRVAGGVQETQYF
TRBV6-1	TRBJ1-5	-	TRBD1	TGTGCCAGCAGCCTACAAACCGGGACAGGGAATCAGCCCCAGCATTTT	CASSLQTGTGNQPQHF
TRBV4-3	TRBJ2-1	many	TRBD1	TGCGCCAGCAGCCAAGATTTTCCCGGGACAGGGCTAAACAATGAGCAGTTCTTC	CASSQDFPGTGLNNEQFF
TRBV10-3	TRBJ1-1	-	-	TGTGCCATCAGTGAAGGTAGAGGGGGGAACACTGAAGCTTTCTTT	CAISEGRGGNTEAFF
TRBV25-1	TRBJ2-7	-	TRBD1	TGTGCCAGCAGTGGACAGGGCGTCCACGAGCAGTACTTC	CASSGQGVHEQYF
TRBV20-1	TRBJ2-7	-	TRBD1	TGCAGTGCTAGAGGCAGGGGGAGCTCCTACGAGCAGTACTTC	CSARGRGSSYEQYF
TRBV6-5	TRBJ1-2	many	-	TGTGCCAGCAGTTACGGGGGGAGGAATGGCTACACCTTC	CASSYGGRNGYTF
TRBV4-2	TRBJ2-7	many	-	TGTGCCAGCAGCCAACCGGGCAGGGTCGCCTACGAGCAGTACTTC	CASSQPGRVAYEQYF
TRBV29-1	TRBJ2-2	-	TRBD2	TGCAGCGTTGAGGGAGCGGGGTTCACCGGGGAGCTGTTTTTT	CSVEGAGFTGELFF
TRBV2	TRBJ1-6	-	-	TGTGCCAGCAGTGGCAGGGGTCGTTCACCCCTCCACTTT	CASSGRGRSPLHF
TRBV4-2	TRBJ2-3	many	TRBD2	TGTGCCAGCAGCCAACTAGCGGGGGGCCCGGCGAATACGCAGTATTTT	CASSQLAGGPANTQYF
TRBV15	TRBJ2-1	few	TRBD2	TGTGCCACCAGCAGCGACGGGACTAGCGAAAACAATGAGCAGTTCTTC	CATSSDGTSENNEQFF
TRBV20-1	TRBJ2-5	many	TRBD2	TGCAGTGCGGAGATAGCGGGGGGGCCTGAGACCCAGTACTTC	CSAEIAGGPETQYF
TRBV20-1	TRBJ1-2	-	-	TGCAGTGCTAGAGGTAGCCAAACTTATGGCTACACCTTC	CSARGSQTYGYTF
TRBV6-5	TRBJ1-3	many	-	TGTGCCAGCAGTTTGGTCTCTGGAAACACCATATATTTT	CASSLVSGNTIYF
TRBV27	TRBJ1-1	many	TRBD1	TGTGCCAGCACCTCAGGACAGGCTGAAGCTTTCTTT	CASTSGQAEAFF
TRBV3-1	TRBJ1-3	many	TRBD1	TGTGCCAGCAGGCAGGGGGGTCACACCATATATTTT	CASRQGGHTIYF
TRBV2	TRBJ1-6	once	TRBD1	TGTGCCAGCACGGTCGGGACAGGGAGATCACCCCTCCACTTT	CASTVGTGRSPLHF
TRBV25-1	TRBJ1-5	medium-sized	TRBD1	TGTGCCAGCCAGACAGGGGGAGAGGTCGGTCAGCCCCAGCATTTT	CASQTGGEVGQPQHF
TRBV25-1	TRBJ1-3	medium-sized	TRBD1	TGTGCCAGCAGTGAACGCGTGACAGGGGGCTCTGGAAACACCATATATTTT	CASSERVTGGSGNTIYF
TRBV10-3	TRBJ1-4	-	TRBD1	TGTGCCATCAGTGAGTCGACAGGGGATCCCGGGAAACTGTTTTTT	CAISESTGDPGKLFF
TRBV4-1	TRBJ2-7	-	TRBD2	TGCGCCAGCAGCCAAGAGACGGCGGGGGGCTACTGCGAGCAGTACTTC	CASSQETAGGYCEQYF
TRBV4-3	TRBJ1-2	many	TRBD1	TGCGCCAGCAGCCAAGGGACAGGGACTAACTATGGCTACACCTTC	CASSQGTGTNYGYTF
TRBV29-1	TRBJ1-1	-	TRBD1	TGCAGCGTTGACCCGGGACAGGAGAACACCGAAGCTTTCTTT	CSVDPGQENTEAFF
TRBV7-3	TRBJ1-1	many	TRBD1	TGTGCCAGCAGCGGGGGACAGTCAGCTCCAGCTTTCTTT	CASSGGQSAPAFF
TRBV7-9	TRBJ2-1	few	-	TGTGCCAGCAGCCATGACAGGCCTGAGCAGTTCTTC	CASSHDRPEQFF
TRBV6-2/TRBV6-3	TRBJ2-1	many	-	TGTGCCAGCAGTTACTCGATGGCACACTCCTACAATGAGCAGTTCTTC	CASSYSMAHSYNEQFF
TRBV25-1	TRBJ2-1	-	TRBD2	TGTGCCAGCAGCCTAGCGGGGTATGTCTACAATGAGCAGTTCTTC	CASSLAGYVYNEQFF
TRBV5-6	TRBJ2-3	-	-	TGTGCCAGCACCAACGAGGGGGGTTACACAGATACGCAGTATTTT	CASTNEGGYTDTQYF